A single sample is the source of the 6 T cell receptor beta chains below, sequenced in a study of T cell repertoires in cytomegalovirus infection. Their recognized antigens are unknown. TCRdb processed the reads anew with MiXCR; each CDR3 protein has one entry. Counted here are roughly 69,000 distinct CDR3 sequences, about 27% occurring once; the ten biggest clones make up roughly three fifths. Source: CD8+ T cells from cultured PBMCs, taken from culture after CMV antigen stimulation. The origin of the receptors is a human donor in good health (CMV status not recorded). Some clones in this sample may be carry-over from other donors' samples.

The chain carries TRBV12-3 or TRBV12-4 and TRBJ2-3; 8 bases are shared with TRBD2. J was trimmed by 4 bases and V by 3 bases; bases with no gene match: 6. This CDR3 comprises 15 residues. DNA of the CDR3: TGTGCCAGCAGTTTCGAGCGGGAGATGTCAGATACGCAGTATTTT. It is translated as CASSFEREMSDTQYF.

Many counts were recorded for this clonotype. The J gene is TRBJ2-5, the V gene TRBV7-2; D remains unclear. The germline CDR1 and CDR2 sequences are SGHTA and FQGNSA. Deletions cut 0 bases from V and 5 bases from J, with 13 bases between. This CDR3 spans 15 amino acids. In DNA form, the CDR3 reads TGTGCCAGCAGCTTAGCGATTGGAAGAGTGGAGACCCAGTACTTC. Amino acid sequence: CASSLAIGRVETQYF.

This clonotype was recorded a few times. J is TRBJ1-6 and V is TRBV12-3 or TRBV12-4; a possible D gene is TRBD1 (5 bases). Deletions cut 3 bases from V and 7 bases from J, with 10 bases between. The CDR3 contains 14 residues. CDR3 nucleotides: TGTGCCAGCAGTTTGAGTCAGGGCAATTCACCCCTCCACTTT. Translated: CASSLSQGNSPLHF.

The CDR3 reads CASSLAGNPLFGNTIYF. The CDR3 coding sequence is TGTGCCAGCAGCTTAGCAGGGAACCCTCTCTTTGGAAACACCATATATTTT. The V and J genes are TRBV13 and TRBJ1-3; possibly TRBD1 for D (5 bases). The CDR3 is made up of 17 amino acids. V was cut by 1 base and J by 3 bases, with 16 bases left in between. Germline CDR1 PRHDT, CDR2 FYEKMQ (reference sequence).

The rearrangement links TRBV9 to TRBJ2-7; D is perhaps TRBD1 (7 bases). The CDR3 extends over 15 amino acids. V lost 0 bases, J lost 2 bases, and 12 bases lay in between. Germline loops: CDR1 SGDLS, CDR2 YYNGEE. The CDR3 region has the DNA TGTGCCAGCAGCGTAGGGGGGGACAGCACCTACGAGCAGTACTTC. This gives the protein CASSVGGDSTYEQYF.

The J gene is TRBJ2-5, the V gene TRBV29-1; D is perhaps TRBD1 or TRBD2 (5 bases each). The V end was cut by 5 bases, the J end by 0 bases, with 7 bases between. Germline V CDR1 and CDR2: SQVTM, ANQGSEA. CDR3 size: 12 residues. CDR3 loop: CSVWGYQETQYF. The CDR3 DNA reads as TGCAGCGTTTGGGGGTACCAAGAGACCCAGTACTTC.